What follows describes a single T cell receptor (beta chain). Its antigen is as yet unknown. This table comes from immunoSEQ multiplex PCR, and its TCRdb copy is limited to in-frame clones, with some not included. The sample holds tens of thousands of clones; less than 85% are singletons and the top ten take roughly 3.5%. With about 9 days of culture completed, CD4+ T cells were isolated. A PCR test confirmed that the person had SARS-CoV-2 infection between March and December 2020. Each person got two doses of an mRNA SARS-CoV-2 vaccine, BNT162b2 or mRNA-1273. This entry belongs to a study of vaccination effects on CD4 cells after COVID-19. Study background: Expansion of antigen-specific CD4+ T cells with viral peptide pools was carried out by the ViraFEST assay before sequencing.

Germline assignment: CDR1 SGDLS and CDR2 YYNGEE. The CDR3 totals 15 residues. Germline trimming cut 4 bases from V and 6 bases from J; bases unmatched to any gene: 12. Study-level points and caveats: Most post-vaccine spike-reactive clones in convalescents were new, not infection-derived. Marked clonal contraction was seen in infection- and vaccine-induced clones late after vaccination.

The V call is TRBV9, the J call TRBJ1-2; 7 bases match TRBD1. This receptor was identified in a human donor who had a prior SARS-CoV-2 infection. This sample comprised CD4+ T cells from PBMCs cultured without peptide, obtained after COVID-19 vaccination. CDR3 in amino acids: CASSLSSDRLHGYTF. The CDR3 DNA follows: TGTGCCAGCAGCCTATCCTCGGACAGGCTGCATGGCTACACCTTC.